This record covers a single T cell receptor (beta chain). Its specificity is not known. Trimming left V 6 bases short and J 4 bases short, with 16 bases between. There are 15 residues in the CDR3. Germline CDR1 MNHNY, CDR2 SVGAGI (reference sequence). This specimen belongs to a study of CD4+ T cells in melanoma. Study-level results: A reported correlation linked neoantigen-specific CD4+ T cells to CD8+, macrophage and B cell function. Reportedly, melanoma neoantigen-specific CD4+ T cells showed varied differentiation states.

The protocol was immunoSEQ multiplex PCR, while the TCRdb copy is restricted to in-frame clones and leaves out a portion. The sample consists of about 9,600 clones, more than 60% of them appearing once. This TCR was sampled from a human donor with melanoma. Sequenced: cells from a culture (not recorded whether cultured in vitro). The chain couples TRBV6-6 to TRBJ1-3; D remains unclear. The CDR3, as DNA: TGTGCCAGCAGAGTTACGTACAGTCCGGGAAACACCATATATTTT. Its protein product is CASRVTYSPGNTIYF.